These 11 T cell receptor beta chains originate from one sample sequenced in a study of spatial heterogeneity in lung cancer. Sample time point: sample taken at primary tumor resection. TCRdb re-derived calls from the 5' RACE reads in MiXCR, one entry per CDR3 protein. The sample consists of roughly 48,000 distinct CDR3 sequences, over 4.5% of them appearing once. Specimen: PBMCs, collected at surgery. These TCRs come from a male donor with early-stage non-small cell lung cancer.

At least ten counts were recorded for this clonotype. The chain employs TRBV4-1 and TRBJ1-5; no definite D call. Deletions cut 4 bases from V and 2 bases from J, with 18 bases between. The V gene's germline CDR1 is MGHRA and CDR2 YSYEKL. CDR3 length equals 17 residues. The CDR3 sequence is CASSRTLIPGRNQPQHF. CDR3 sequence (DNA): TGCGCCAGCAGCCGAACTTTAATACCGGGCCGCAATCAGCCCCAGCATTTT.

This clonotype was counted at least ten times. The chain combines TRBV6-5 with TRBJ2-2; D call uncertain. Germline V lookup: CDR1 MNHEY, CDR2 SVGAGI. The V gene lost 2 bases and the J gene lost 1 base, with 5 bases spanning the gap. The length of the CDR3 is 14 residues. The CDR3 protein is CASSYSGNTGELFF. As DNA, the CDR3 is TGTGCCAGCAGTTACAGTGGGAACACCGGGGAGCTGTTTTTT.

The table lists this clonotype with many counts. This sequence joins TRBV7-9 and TRBJ2-6; TRBD1 matches 8 bases. Germline CDR1 reads SEHNR; CDR2 reads FQNEAQ (reference sequence). The CDR3 covers 19 residues. Trimming took 2 bases from V and 2 from J; bases not matched to a gene: 11. CDR3 coding DNA: TGTGCCAGCAGCTTACAGTGGGACAGGCCCCGTACTGGGGCCAACGTCCTGACTTTC. Translated, it gives CASSLQWDRPRTGANVLTF.

This clonotype was seen at least ten times. This chain joins TRBV12-3 or TRBV12-4 and TRBJ1-5; possibly TRBD1 for D (6 bases). V lost 1 base to trimming and J lost 0 bases, with 10 bases between them. There are 16 residues in the CDR3. CDR3 DNA: TGTGCCAGCAGTTTAGGGGGGGCTAGTAGCAATCAGCCCCAGCATTTT. Its protein is CASSLGGASSNQPQHF.

As for this clonotype: This clone may be a read error of a much larger clone one base away. The chain uses TRBV28 and TRBJ2-7, with TRBD2 identical over 7 bases. CDR3 length equals 13 residues. In germline, CDR1 is MDHEN, CDR2 SYDVKM. The DNA for the CDR3 is TGTGCCAGCAGTCCGGGGACTACCTACGAGCAGTGCTTC. It translates to CASSPGTTYEQCF.

This clonotype was seen many times. The chain employs TRBV3-1 and TRBJ2-1, with TRBD2 matching over 7 bases. There are 17 residues in the CDR3. Germline values: CDR1 LGHDT, CDR2 YNNKEL (reference sequence). The ends lost 0 bases at V and 5 bases at J; junction bases unmatched: 10. The CDR3 loop reads CASSQESRRGSDNEQFF. The DNA of the CDR3 is TGTGCCAGCAGCCAAGAGAGTCGGCGGGGGTCGGACAATGAGCAGTTCTTC.

The table lists this clonotype with many counts. This chain joins TRBV4-1 and TRBJ2-1; D not resolved. CDR3 length: 16 residues. Trimming took off 4 bases at V and 0 bases at J, with 13 bases between the two ends. Germline loops: CDR1 MGHRA, CDR2 YSYEKL. This chain's CDR3 is CASSLSAGVSYNEQFF. CDR3 nucleotides: TGCGCCAGCAGCCTTTCCGCCGGAGTCTCCTACAATGAGCAGTTCTTC.

This clonotype was picked up a small number of times. The chain is built from TRBV7-6 and TRBJ1-4; weak D call: TRBD1 (5 bases). The CDR3 runs 15 residues. Trimming cost V 2 bases and J 3 bases, with 10 bases left between them. The germline V gene has CDR1 SGHVS and CDR2 FNYEAQ. The CDR3 loop is CASSLLGPANEKLFF. The CDR3 bases are TGTGCCAGCAGCTTATTGGGACCTGCTAATGAAAAACTGTTTTTT.

This clonotype was counted many times. J is TRBJ1-2 and V is TRBV9; D remains ambiguous. CDR1 is SGDLS and CDR2 is YYNGEE in the germline V gene. Trimming took 4 bases from V and 1 from J, leaving 11 bases between them. This CDR3 is 14 amino acids long. The DNA for the CDR3 is TGTGCCAGCAGCATCCGGACGGATAACTATGGCTACACCTTC. The encoded protein is CASSIRTDNYGYTF.

This clonotype was picked up many times. This chain uses TRBV5-1 with TRBJ1-1, with D possibly matching TRBD1 (5 bases). CDR1 and CDR2 from the germline V gene are SGHRS and YFSETQ. Between the trimmed V and J ends, which lost 3 bases and 1 base, there was a span of 16 bases. CDR3 length: 16 residues. In DNA form, the CDR3 reads TGCGCCAGCAGCTCCCGCGGGGCAGCGCCGAACACTGAAGCTTTCTTT. Protein sequence: CASSSRGAAPNTEAFF.

The sample holds many counts of this clonotype. The CDR3 region is CATRPPGVDNEQFF. The CDR3 bases are TGTGCCACCCGTCCCCCGGGAGTAGACAATGAGCAGTTCTTC. This chain uses TRBV24-1 with TRBJ2-1, with D tentatively TRBD2 (6 bases). CDR1 KGHDR and CDR2 SFDVKD come from the germline V gene. The CDR3 is 14 residues long. Between the trimmed V and J ends, which lost 9 bases and 5 bases, there was a span of 16 bases.